This is a list of T cell receptor beta chains from one sample in a study of blood T cell repertoires in COVID-19. The assay was immunoSEQ multiplex PCR, and TCRdb's table has in-frame clones only and misses some. The data show 130,000 to 150,000 clones, with around four fifths seen just once and 3% held by the top ten. The source material was peripheral blood. These receptors were taken from a middle-aged woman with active or convalescent COVID-19. The CDR3 runs from the conserved cysteine through the conserved F or W. D genes are given only for firm matches. Clone size is shown for a subset of rows, as once, few, many or a class of expanded clone.

>TRBV2|NA|TRBJ2-1|NA
CASSVGSSYNEQFF
TGTGCCAGCAGTGTCGGGAGCTCCTACAATGAGCAGTTCTTC
>TRBV27|NA|TRBJ1-1|TRBD1
CASSLGQGPPEAFF
TGTGCCAGCAGCTTGGGACAGGGGCCTCCTGAAGCTTTCTTT
>TRBV19|NA|TRBJ2-1|NA
CASSTPGVHNEQFF
TGTGCCAGTAGTACTCCGGGAGTCCACAATGAGCAGTTCTTC
>TRBV11-2|few|TRBJ1-1|NA
CASSLVGLFTDQNTEAFF
TGTGCCAGCAGCTTAGTGGGTTTATTCACAGACCAGAACACTGAAGCTTTCTTT
>TRBV4-1|once|TRBJ1-2|NA
CASSHSGGTEGYGYTF
TGCGCCAGCAGCCATTCTGGAGGGACGGAGGGGTATGGCTACACCTTC
>TRBV7-9|NA|TRBJ1-1|NA
CASSLVPGVRAEAFF
TGTGCCAGCAGCTTAGTACCCGGGGTAAGGGCTGAAGCTTTCTTT
>TRBV28|NA|TRBJ2-5|TRBD2
CASTLRDPTLAGALQETQYF
TGTGCCAGCACCTTACGGGACCCTACACTAGCGGGGGCCCTACAAGAGACCCAGTACTTC
>TRBV28|NA|TRBJ1-4|TRBD1
CASLAGGGNEKLFF
TGTGCCAGCCTTGCAGGGGGAGGTAATGAAAAACTGTTTTTT
>TRBV14|NA|TRBJ2-1|NA
CASSQALIYPGNEQFF
TGTGCCAGCAGCCAGGCCCTTATCTACCCGGGCAATGAGCAGTTCTTC
>TRBV18|NA|TRBJ2-7|TRBD1
CASSPSAQGAVDEQYF
TGTGCCAGCTCCCCGAGTGCCCAGGGGGCTGTCGACGAGCAGTACTTC
>TRBV4-1|NA|TRBJ1-3|TRBD1
CASSSTGARGNTIYF
TGCGCCAGCAGTAGTACAGGGGCCAGGGGAAACACCATATATTTT
>TRBV7-9|NA|TRBJ1-6|TRBD1
CASSFRGDNSPLHF
TGTGCCAGCAGCTTCAGGGGGGATAATTCACCCCTCCACTTT
>TRBV5-4|NA|TRBJ2-7|TRBD1
CASSKTGGEQYF
TGTGCCAGCAGCAAGACAGGGGGCGAGCAGTACTTC
>TRBV28|few|TRBJ2-2|NA
CASSLFRGVGGELFF
TGTGCCAGCAGTTTATTCAGGGGGGTCGGCGGGGAGCTGTTTTTT
>TRBV29-1|NA|TRBJ2-3|NA
CSVEEGGTDTQYF
TGCAGCGTTGAAGAGGGCGGCACAGATACGCAGTATTTT
>TRBV5-8|NA|TRBJ1-5|TRBD1
CASSPGTGANQPQHF
TGTGCCAGCAGCCCCGGGACAGGGGCAAATCAGCCCCAGCATTTT
>TRBV9|NA|TRBJ1-1|NA
CASSVVEWANTEAFF
TGTGCCAGCAGCGTAGTTGAATGGGCGAACACTGAAGCTTTCTTT
>TRBV15|NA|TRBJ1-5|NA
CATSRDRGSNQPQHF
TGTGCCACCAGCAGAGATCGGGGAAGCAATCAGCCCCAGCATTTT
>TRBV4-3|NA|TRBJ2-3|TRBD1
CASSQDSGRGHADTQYF
TGCGCCAGCAGCCAAGATTCTGGCAGGGGGCACGCAGATACGCAGTATTTT
>TRBV4-1|NA|TRBJ2-3|TRBD2
CASSQGVGGSGVDTQYF
TGCGCCAGCAGCCAAGGGGTGGGTGGTAGCGGGGTGGATACGCAGTATTTT
>TRBV27|NA|TRBJ1-6|NA
CASSLAHRVDNSPLHF
TGTGCCAGCAGTCTAGCTCACAGGGTCGATAATTCACCCCTCCACTTT
>TRBV7-2|NA|TRBJ1-2|NA
CASSLARSNYGYTF
TGTGCCAGCAGCTTAGCGCGAAGTAACTATGGCTACACCTTC
>TRBV5-1|NA|TRBJ1-1|TRBD1
CASSSGQGFTEAFF
TGCGCCAGCAGCTCAGGACAGGGGTTCACTGAAGCTTTCTTT
>TRBV28|NA|TRBJ1-1|TRBD1
CATHIGQGKGAFF
TGTGCCACTCACATAGGACAGGGAAAGGGAGCTTTCTTT
>TRBV4-1|NA|TRBJ2-1|NA
CASSQGGYYNEQFF
TGCGCCAGCAGCCAAGGAGGGTACTACAATGAGCAGTTCTTC